Below, 8 T cell receptor beta chains from the same sample are listed, as sequenced in a study of blood T cell repertoires in COVID-19. The protocol was immunoSEQ multiplex PCR, while the TCRdb copy is restricted to in-frame clones and leaves out a portion. The sample gives 130,000 or so clones, 84% of which show up once; 13% is in the top ten. The sample taken for sequencing was peripheral blood. Source of these receptors: a human donor in a cohort sampled during active COVID-19.

The gene calls are TRBV19 and TRBJ1-1, with a possible D match to TRBD1 (5 bases). Germline CDR1 and CDR2: LNHDA and SQIVND (reference sequence). The V and J ends lost 4 bases and 7 bases respectively, with 16 bases between them. The CDR3 totals 14 residues. CDR3 loop: CASSTLGGASEAFF. The CDR3 nucleotides read TGTGCCAGTAGTACCCTTGGAGGGGCAAGTGAAGCTTTCTTT.

The chain couples TRBV5-1 to TRBJ2-7, with 10 nucleotides matching TRBD1. Germline lookup yields CDR1 SGHRS and CDR2 YFSETQ. After removal of 4 bases from V and 7 bases from J, the junction contained 11 bases not matched to a gene. The CDR3 spans 15 residues. DNA of the CDR3: TGCGCCAGCAGCCAGGCGACAGGGGGCGCGGGGGAGCAGTACTTC. Translated, it gives CASSQATGGAGEQYF.

The rearrangement uses TRBV5-1 and TRBJ2-1; the D gene is possibly TRBD2 (7 bases). Trimming took off 3 bases at V and 5 bases at J, with 15 bases between the two ends. The CDR3 sequence is 15 residues long. Germline V gives CDR1 SGHRS, CDR2 YFSETQ. The chain's CDR3 is CASSSGGPPDNEQFF. The CDR3 region has the DNA TGCGCCAGCAGCTCCGGGGGGCCCCCGGACAATGAGCAGTTCTTC.

The genes are TRBV20-1 and TRBJ1-2; D is undetermined. The CDR3 contains 15 residues. From germline, CDR1 is DFQATT and CDR2 SNEGSKA (reference sequence). V gave up 3 bases and J gave up 7 bases, with 21 bases separating them. This CDR3 reads CSASGQASLRGGYTF. The CDR3 nucleotides are TGCAGTGCTAGTGGGCAGGCGTCACTACGGGGTGGCTACACCTTC.

This clone was picked up a small number of times. The rearrangement links TRBV7-6 to TRBJ1-5; 7 bases are a match to TRBD1. The CDR3 spans 13 residues. From germline, CDR1 is SGHVS and CDR2 FNYEAQ. The V and J ends lost 5 bases and 7 bases, in that order; junction bases with no gene match: 5. The CDR3 DNA sequence: TGTGCCAGCAGCAGGACAGGAGAACAGCCCCAGCATTTT. This codes for CASSRTGEQPQHF.

This chain connects TRBV29-1 to TRBJ1-2; perhaps TRBD1 as D (5 bases). Trimming stripped 4 bases from V and 5 bases from J, with 11 bases between. CDR1 is SQVTM and CDR2 is ANQGSEA in the germline V gene. The CDR3 sequence is 12 residues long. The CDR3 DNA reads TGCAGCGTTGGTAAACAGGAGTATGGCTACACCTTC. Encoded protein: CSVGKQEYGYTF.

The chain is built from TRBV18 and TRBJ1-2; D possibly corresponds to TRBD1 (5 bases). The germline V gene encodes CDR1 KGHSH and CDR2 LQKENI. The CDR3 has 13 amino acids. The V end lost 3 bases, the J end lost 4 bases, and 9 bases lay between the germline ends. The CDR3 loop is CASSPGPFYGYTF. CDR3 nucleotides: TGTGCCAGCTCACCGGGGCCCTTCTATGGCTACACCTTC.

The rearrangement links TRBV6-4 to TRBJ1-2; D not resolved. Looked up from germline, CDR1 is MRHNA and CDR2 is SNTAGT. The CDR3 has 13 residues. V gave up 5 bases and J gave up 2 bases, with 9 bases separating them. CDR3 in DNA: TGTGCCAGCAGTCCTCCTACGAACTATGGCTACACCTTC. Protein: CASSPPTNYGYTF.